This entry features one T cell receptor (beta chain) sequence. This clonotype has only a few counts. There is no known antigen for this receptor. No qualities accompany the bases; no much larger clone lies one base away. What the treatment or condition label conveys for this sample: live attenuated yellow fever vaccine strain. At each blood-draw timepoint, two biological replicates of bulk PBMCs were obtained. A standard Ficoll-Paque protocol was used to isolate PBMCs from peripheral blood. TriZol was used to extract RNA from bulk PBMCs, from CD4 and CD8 fractions, and from dextramer-positive and dextramer-negative fractions. These data belong to a study of T cells after yellow fever vaccination (dated 2019 in TCRdb). General notes on the study: The SMART-Seq v4 Ultra Low Input RNA kit was used to prepare libraries from fractions with low cell numbers. Bulk TCR alpha and beta repertoires were sequenced longitudinally to track T-cell clones before and after primary and booster YFV17D yellow fever vaccination. The cohort comprised two healthy male donors, one aged 18 to 29 and one aged 30 to 40 years. Blood samples were taken at several timepoints before and after primary and secondary immunization, and bulk PBMC replicates and cell subsets were isolated. Broad study findings and their caveats: The secondary T-cell response was weaker than the primary response but faster, peaking on day 5 instead of day 15. Computational filtering was required because FACS-sorted repertoires could contain abundant contaminating clonotypes from the bulk population. Most clones expanded after primary vaccination were re-detected after the booster (almost 97% of CD4 and around nine tenths of CD8), suggesting broad memory maintenance. Because only two donors were included in the study, the extent to which the findings can be generalized is limited. A small fraction of clonotypes appeared in both the CD4 and CD8 compartments, likely as a result of convergent recombination.

Synthesis of TCR cDNA relied on 5'RACE template switching, a step that introduced a universal primer site along with unique molecular identifiers. cDNA synthesis was primed from both the TCR alpha and TCR beta constant segments. Libraries were amplified in two PCR steps, with sample barcodes and sequencing adapters added in the second step. Sequencing of the libraries was done on either Illumina HiSeq 2500 (2x100 bp) or NovaSeq (2x150 bp). Turning to the authors' computational methods: MIGEC handled demultiplexing of reads and collapsing into UMI consensus sequences, while MiXCR performed V(D)J alignment. Vaccine-responding clonotypes were defined with edgeR using replicate PBMC samples, requiring FDR below 0.01 and a log2 fold change above 5 up to day 15. Each bulk clonotype was labeled CD4 or CD8 based on which sequenced repertoire, CD4 or CD8, contained the clonotype at higher abundance. TCRdb ran its own pipeline on the public reads, namely fastp trimming at Q25 and MiXCR clone calling, and kept in-frame beta chains. CDR3 protein duplicates are merged, each entry listing the most common genes and DNA. In this record, the V and J calls reflect TCRdb's handling and not the investigators' own analysis. The sample table holds around 310,000 distinct CDR3 sequences, of which 8.7% were seen once. Around 17% of the sample goes to the ten largest clones.

Sample: PBMCs, taken on the day of the first yellow fever vaccination. This TCR derives from a man aged 18 to 29 who received the YFV17D yellow fever vaccine.

Here is the DNA: TGTGCCAGCAGCTTAATCATCGGCTCCTACAATGAGCAGTTCTTC. Its protein is CASSLIIGSYNEQFF. The chain joins TRBV5-5 to TRBJ2-1, with the D gene not confidently named. The CDR3 measures 15 amino acids from cysteine to phenylalanine. Only the CDR3 part of the read is kept: 45 bases, read in frame from the first base. The germline V gene (reference sequence) sets CDR1 to SGHKS and CDR2 to YYEKEE. A distance of 9 bases separates the germline ends of V and J, which lose 2 bases and 0 bases respectively.